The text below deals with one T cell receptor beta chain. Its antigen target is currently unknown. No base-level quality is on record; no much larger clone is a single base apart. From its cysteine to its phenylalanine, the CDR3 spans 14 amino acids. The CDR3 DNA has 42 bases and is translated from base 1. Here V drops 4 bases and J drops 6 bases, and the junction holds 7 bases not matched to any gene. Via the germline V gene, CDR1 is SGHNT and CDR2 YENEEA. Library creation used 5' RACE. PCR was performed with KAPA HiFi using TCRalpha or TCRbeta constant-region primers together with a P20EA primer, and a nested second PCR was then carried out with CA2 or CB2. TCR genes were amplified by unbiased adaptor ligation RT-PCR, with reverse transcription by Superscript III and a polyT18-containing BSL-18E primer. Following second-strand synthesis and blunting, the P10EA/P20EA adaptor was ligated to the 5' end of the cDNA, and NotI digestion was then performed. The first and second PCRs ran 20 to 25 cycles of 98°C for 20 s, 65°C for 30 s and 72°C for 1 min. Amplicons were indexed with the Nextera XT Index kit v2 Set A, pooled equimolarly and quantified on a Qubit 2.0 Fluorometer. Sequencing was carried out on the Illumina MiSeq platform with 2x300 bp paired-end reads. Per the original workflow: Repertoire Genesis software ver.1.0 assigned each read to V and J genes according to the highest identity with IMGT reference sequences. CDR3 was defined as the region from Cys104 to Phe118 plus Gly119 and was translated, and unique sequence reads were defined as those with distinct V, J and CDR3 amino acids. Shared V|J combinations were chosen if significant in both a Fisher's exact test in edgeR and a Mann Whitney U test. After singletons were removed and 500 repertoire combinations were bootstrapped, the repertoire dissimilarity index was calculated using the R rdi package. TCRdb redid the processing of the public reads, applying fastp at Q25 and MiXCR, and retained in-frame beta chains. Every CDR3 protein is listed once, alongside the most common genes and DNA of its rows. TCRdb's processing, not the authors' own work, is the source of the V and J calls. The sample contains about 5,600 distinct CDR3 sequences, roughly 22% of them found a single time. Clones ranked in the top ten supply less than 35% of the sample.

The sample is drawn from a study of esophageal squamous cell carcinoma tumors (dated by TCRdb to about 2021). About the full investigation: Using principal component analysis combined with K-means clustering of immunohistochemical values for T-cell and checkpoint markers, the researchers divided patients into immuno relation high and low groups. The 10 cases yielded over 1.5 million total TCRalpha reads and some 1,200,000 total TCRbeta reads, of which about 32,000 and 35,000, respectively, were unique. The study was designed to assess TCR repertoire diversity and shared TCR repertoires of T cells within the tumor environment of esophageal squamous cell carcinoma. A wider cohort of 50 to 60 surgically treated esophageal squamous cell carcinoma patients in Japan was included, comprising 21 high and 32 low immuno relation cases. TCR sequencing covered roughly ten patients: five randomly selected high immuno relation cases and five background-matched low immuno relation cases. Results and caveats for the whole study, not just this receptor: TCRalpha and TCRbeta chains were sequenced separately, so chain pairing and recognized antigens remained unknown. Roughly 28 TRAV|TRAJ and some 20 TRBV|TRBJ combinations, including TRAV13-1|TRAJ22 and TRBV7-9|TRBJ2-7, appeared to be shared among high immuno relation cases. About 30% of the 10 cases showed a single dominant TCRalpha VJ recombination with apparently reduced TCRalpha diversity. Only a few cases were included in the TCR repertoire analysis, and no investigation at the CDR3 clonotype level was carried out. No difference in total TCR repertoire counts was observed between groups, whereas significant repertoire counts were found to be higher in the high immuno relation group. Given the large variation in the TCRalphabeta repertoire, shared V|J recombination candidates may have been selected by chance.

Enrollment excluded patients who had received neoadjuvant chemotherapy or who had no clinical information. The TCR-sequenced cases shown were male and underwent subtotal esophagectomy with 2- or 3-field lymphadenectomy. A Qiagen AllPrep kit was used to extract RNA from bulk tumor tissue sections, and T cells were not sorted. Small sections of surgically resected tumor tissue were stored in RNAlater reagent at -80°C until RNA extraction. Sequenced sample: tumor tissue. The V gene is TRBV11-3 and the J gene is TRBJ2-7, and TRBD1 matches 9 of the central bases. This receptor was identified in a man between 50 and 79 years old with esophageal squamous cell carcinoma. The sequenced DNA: TGTGCCAGCAGCTCCGGGACAGGGATAGGCGAGCAGTACTTC. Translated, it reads CASSSGTGIGEQYF.